This entry lists 28 T cell receptor beta chains sequenced from one sample in a study of OX40 agonist ivuxolimab in advanced cancers. Produced via immunoSEQ multiplex PCR; TCRdb's table is partial and in-frame only. The sample comprises about 100,000 clones, roughly 88% of which are singletons, and 0.6% to 0.8% rests with the top ten. The source material was CD4+ or CD8+ T cells sorted from blood, sampled in a trial of the OX40 agonist ivuxolimab. Source of these receptors: an adult with an advanced solid tumor such as melanoma, head and neck, liver or kidney cancer.

The gene calls are TRBV28 and TRBJ1-2, with 8 bases lining up with TRBD1. J was trimmed by 8 bases and V by 3 bases; bases with no gene match: 8. Germline CDR1 reads MDHEN; CDR2 reads SYDVKM. This CDR3 is 14 amino acids long. The CDR3: CASSFLQGAGGYTF. DNA for the CDR3: TGTGCCAGCAGTTTTCTCCAGGGGGCTGGGGGCTACACCTTC.

The V call is TRBV15, the J call TRBJ1-1, with 12 bases fitting TRBD1. The V and J ends lost 5 bases and 5 bases, in that order; junction bases with no gene match: 6. There are 15 residues in the CDR3. CDR1 and CDR2 from the germline V gene are LNHNV and YYDKDF (reference sequence). CDR3 sequence (DNA): TGTGCCACCAGCCCGGGACAGGGGGCATGGACTGAAGCTTTCTTT. Translation: CATSPGQGAWTEAFF. Full variable domain (rest looked up from reference TRBV15 and TRBJ1-1): DAMVIQNPRYQVTQFGKPVTLSCSQTLNHNVMYWYQQKSSQAPKLLFHYYDKDFNNEADTPDNFQSRRPNTSFCFLDIRSPGLGDTAMYLCATSPGQGAWTEAFFGQGTRLTVV.

The V gene is TRBV9, the J gene TRBJ2-1, with 12 bases lining up with TRBD1. J gave up 4 bases and V 4 bases, and 9 bases lay outside the gene matches. The CDR3 is 17 amino acids. Germline V lookup: CDR1 SGDLS, CDR2 YYNGEE. The CDR3 loop is CASSKEGTGGAYNEQFF. The CDR3 nucleotides read TGTGCCAGCAGCAAAGAGGGGACAGGGGGCGCGTACAATGAGCAGTTCTTC. The whole variable domain, remainder taken from reference TRBV9 and TRBJ2-1, is DSGVTQTPKHLITATGQRVTLRCSPRSGDLSVYWYQQSLDQGLQFLIQYYNGEERAKGNILERFSAQQFPDLHSELNLSSLELGDSALYFCASSKEGTGGAYNEQFFGPGTRLTVL.

The chain couples TRBV5-1 to TRBJ2-1; 11 bases line up with TRBD2. CDR3 length equals 14 residues. The V gene end was trimmed by 1 base and the J gene end by 10 bases; junction bases not matched to a gene: 4. Germline V gene data show CDR1 as SGHRS and CDR2 as YFSETQ. The CDR3 here is CASSLSLAGGEQFF. The DNA for the CDR3 is TGCGCCAGCAGCTTGAGTCTAGCGGGGGGAGAGCAGTTCTTC. The variable domain in full, with the rest retrieved from reference TRBV5-1 and TRBJ2-1, is KAGVTQTPRYLIKTRGQQVTLSCSPISGHRSVSWYQQTPGQGLQFLFEYFSETQRNKGNFPGRFSGRQFSNSRSEMNVSTLELGDSALYLCASSLSLAGGEQFFGPGTRLTVL.

The rearrangement uses TRBV27 and TRBJ1-2; the match to TRBD1 covers 9 bases. Looked up from germline, CDR1 is MNHEY and CDR2 is SMNVEV (reference sequence). The J segment lost 7 bases and the V segment lost 8 bases, leaving 14 bases of the junction unmatched. There are 15 residues in the CDR3. CDR3 sequence reads: CASQKVPTGGFGYTF. The CDR3 nucleotides read TGTGCCAGCCAAAAAGTCCCCACAGGGGGCTTTGGCTACACCTTC.

This chain uses TRBV4-1 with TRBJ1-1, with D hard to call. CDR3 length: 15 amino acids. Germline loops: CDR1 MGHRA, CDR2 YSYEKL. Trimming left V 1 base short and J 1 base short, with 10 bases between. The CDR3 nucleotides are TGCGCCAGCAGCCAAGGTCGGTTAGGGAACACTGAAGCTTTCTTT. Translation gives CASSQGRLGNTEAFF.

The chain has TRBV19 and TRBJ2-7, with D unclear. The CDR3 consists of 12 residues. The V gene's germline CDR1 is LNHDA and CDR2 SQIVND (reference sequence). V shed 4 bases and J shed 6 bases, with 10 bases lying between them. CDR3 coding DNA: TGTGCCAGTAGTAGAGGACCCTCCGAGCAGTACTTC. Protein: CASSRGPSEQYF.

The chain has TRBV5-4 and TRBJ2-6; D gene unclear. The CDR3 totals 12 residues. Trimming stripped 8 bases from V and 4 bases from J, with 7 bases between. Germline assignment: CDR1 SGHNT and CDR2 YYREEE (reference sequence). The CDR3 spells CASGGGANVLTF. The CDR3 DNA reads TGTGCCAGTGGCGGAGGGGCCAACGTCCTGACTTTC.

This rearrangement joins TRBV6-5 to TRBJ1-1; D gene ambiguous. The germline V gene encodes CDR1 MNHEY and CDR2 SVGAGI. The CDR3 runs 13 residues. V dropped 2 bases and J dropped 1 base, with 5 bases sitting between them. CDR3: CASSYLANTEAFF. The CDR3 DNA sequence: TGTGCCAGCAGTTACCTAGCGAACACTGAAGCTTTCTTT.

In this sample, this clone turned up once. The rearrangement links TRBV9 to TRBJ2-3; D may be TRBD2 (6 bases). This CDR3 has 14 residues. The germline V and J ends were trimmed by 4 bases and 2 bases, with 11 bases remaining between them. CDR1 is SGDLS, CDR2 YYNGEE, per germline. The DNA of the CDR3 is TGTGCCAGCAGCTTTAGCGGATACACAGATACGCAGTATTTT. Protein: CASSFSGYTDTQYF.

The gene calls are TRBV30 and TRBJ1-3; perhaps TRBD1 as D (5 bases). Germline CDR1 reads GTSNPN; CDR2 reads SVGIG (reference sequence). The CDR3 is 15 amino acids. V was clipped by 5 bases and J by 0 bases, with 14 bases between them. The CDR3 DNA is TGTGCCTGGTCGAGGGGACGTTCCTCTGGAAACACCATATATTTT. The encoded protein is CAWSRGRSSGNTIYF.

V is TRBV6-6 and J is TRBJ1-5; D is ambiguous. This CDR3 comprises 15 residues. CDR1 MNHNY and CDR2 SVGAGI come from the germline V gene (reference sequence). Deletions cut 5 bases from V and 1 base from J, with 12 bases between. This CDR3 is CASSDTGASNQPQHF. The CDR3 DNA reads as TGTGCCAGCAGTGATACCGGTGCGAGCAATCAGCCCCAGCATTTT.

The genes are TRBV7-2 and TRBJ2-7; unclear D gene. The CDR3 loop spans 13 amino acids. Germline CDR1 reads SGHTA; CDR2 reads FQGNSA. V lost 2 bases, J lost 7 bases, and 12 bases lay in between. The CDR3 is CASSLSDLGEQYF. The CDR3 nucleotides are TGTGCCAGCAGCTTATCGGACCTGGGGGAGCAGTACTTC.

The J gene is TRBJ2-3, the V gene TRBV7-2; 7 nucleotides align to TRBD1. The CDR3 totals 16 residues. V gave up 4 bases and J gave up 2 bases; unmatched junction bases: 9. Germline CDR1 and CDR2: SGHTA and FQGNSA. CDR3 region: CASSSEPGTVTDTQYF. For the CDR3, the DNA is TGTGCCAGCAGCTCAGAACCCGGGACAGTCACAGATACGCAGTATTTT.

The chain couples TRBV29-1 to TRBJ2-2; perhaps TRBD1 as D (5 bases). The CDR3 spans 15 residues. V shed 8 bases and J shed 1 base, with 17 bases lying between them. Germline CDR1 and CDR2: SQVTM and ANQGSEA. CDR3 sequence: CSFRLHQGNTGELFF. The CDR3 DNA is TGCAGCTTCCGTCTCCATCAGGGGAACACCGGGGAGCTGTTTTTT.

The rearrangement links TRBV7-9 to TRBJ2-5; either TRBD1 or TRBD2 may fit D (6 bases each). This CDR3 region has 15 residues. The V gene's germline CDR1 is SEHNR and CDR2 FQNEAQ (reference sequence). Trimming left V 4 bases short and J 4 bases short, with 16 bases between. The CDR3 coding sequence is TGTGCCAGCAGCTGGGACTTGTCAGGGGCAGAGACCCAGTACTTC. Translation: CASSWDLSGAETQYF.

The chain employs TRBV7-3 and TRBJ1-1; D not certain. V gave up 1 base and J gave up 1 base, with 10 bases separating them. The CDR3 contains 15 residues. Per germline, CDR1 SGHTA and CDR2 FQGTGA. The CDR3 DNA follows: TGTGCCAGCAGCTTAATGGTGGTAAAGAACACTGAAGCTTTCTTT. This translates into CASSLMVVKNTEAFF.

Written as DNA, the CDR3 is TGTGCCACCGGTGGAGGCGCCAAAAACATTCAGTACTTC. Its protein is CATGGGAKNIQYF. The J gene is TRBJ2-4, the V gene TRBV28; D is possibly TRBD2 (5 bases). The length of the CDR3 is 13 residues. V lost 10 bases and J 1 base, leaving 11 bases between the germline ends. In germline, CDR1 is MDHEN, CDR2 SYDVKM. The full variable domain, with the rest looked up from reference TRBV28 and TRBJ2-4, is DVKVTQSSRYLVKRTGEKVFLECVQDMDHENMFWYRQDPGLGLRLIYFSYDVKMKEKGDIPEGYSVSREKKERFSLILESASTNQTSMYLCATGGGAKNIQYFGAGTRLSVL.

The J gene is TRBJ2-2, the V gene TRBV7-3, with a weak D call TRBD1 (6 bases). The CDR3 runs to 16 residues. V gave up 4 bases and J gave up 6 bases, with 18 bases separating them. The germline V gene has CDR1 SGHTA and CDR2 FQGTGA. The CDR3 sequence: CASSSRDTSRAGELFF. CDR3 bases: TGTGCCAGCAGCTCACGGGACACCAGTAGGGCCGGGGAGCTGTTTTTT. The entire variable domain, with the rest obtained from reference TRBV7-3 and TRBJ2-2, is as follows: GAGVSQTPSNKVTEKGKYVELRCDPISGHTALYWYRQSLGQGPEFLIYFQGTGAADDSGLPNDRFFAVRPEGSVSTLKIQRTERGDSAVYLCASSSRDTSRAGELFFGEGSRLTVL.

The rearrangement links TRBV9 to TRBJ1-2; no clear D. Trimming took 4 bases from V and 2 from J, leaving 12 bases between them. This CDR3 is 14 amino acids long. CDR1 and CDR2 from the germline V gene are SGDLS and YYNGEE. For the CDR3, the DNA is TGTGCCAGCAGCTCCAGCGGAGGGAACTATGGCTACACCTTC. This codes for CASSSSGGNYGYTF.

This clone appeared once. The rearrangement uses TRBV4-2 and TRBJ2-7; D may be TRBD1 (6 bases). Looked up from germline, CDR1 is LGHNA and CDR2 is YNFKEQ. CDR3 length equals 15 residues. V was clipped by 5 bases and J by 6 bases, with 20 bases between them. DNA for the CDR3: TGTGCCAGCAGCTTGAGCAGGACAGCCATTAGCGAGCAGTACTTC. Protein product: CASSLSRTAISEQYF.

The rearrangement joins TRBV18 to TRBJ2-5; D not resolved. The length of the CDR3 is 15 residues. Trimming took off 0 bases at V and 5 bases at J, with 13 bases between the two ends. Looked up from germline, CDR1 is KGHSH and CDR2 is LQKENI. CDR3 loop: CASSPPRGVGETQYF. The CDR3 nucleotides are TGTGCCAGCTCACCACCGCGCGGAGTGGGGGAGACCCAGTACTTC.

V usage is TRBV6-5 and J usage is TRBJ1-5; D uncertain. CDR1 and CDR2 from the germline V gene are MNHEY and SVGAGI. This CDR3 is 16 amino acids long. V dropped 0 bases and J dropped 0 bases, with 9 bases sitting between them. CDR3 region: CASSYSGAISNQPQHF. The CDR3 nucleotides read TGTGCCAGCAGTTACTCGGGAGCTATTAGCAATCAGCCCCAGCATTTT.

The chain joins TRBV7-6 to TRBJ2-1; the match to TRBD2 covers 8 bases. This CDR3 region has 16 residues. The V gene's germline CDR1 is SGHVS and CDR2 FNYEAQ. The V gene end was trimmed by 5 bases and the J gene end by 4 bases; junction bases not matched to a gene: 10. DNA for the CDR3: TGTGCCAGCAGCACCGGGCCCCTAGCGGGTTACAATGAGCAGTTCTTC. It specifies CASSTGPLAGYNEQFF.

The chain recombines TRBV18 with TRBJ1-1; D might be TRBD1 (5 bases). The CDR3 is 14 amino acids. CDR1 and CDR2 from the germline V gene are KGHSH and LQKENI. V gave up 2 bases and J gave up 3 bases, with 10 bases separating them. CDR3 amino acids: CASSPGVGDTEAFF. The CDR3 coding sequence is TGTGCCAGCTCACCAGGGGTAGGGGACACTGAAGCTTTCTTT.

The rearrangement joins TRBV5-4 to TRBJ2-7, with D uncertain. Deletions cut 0 bases from V and 4 bases from J, with 8 bases between. The CDR3 is made up of 13 amino acids. Germline-derived CDR1 and CDR2 are SGHNT and YYREEE (reference sequence). CDR3 protein: CASSLGGRYEQYF. In nucleotides, the CDR3 is TGTGCCAGCAGCTTGGGGGGTCGTTACGAGCAGTACTTC. Using reference TRBV5-4 and TRBJ2-7 for the parts outside the CDR3, the full variable domain is ETGVTQSPTHLIKTRGQQVTLRCSSQSGHNTVSWYQQALGQGPQFIFQYYREEENGRGNFPPRFSGLQFPNYSSELNVNALELDDSALYLCASSLGGRYEQYFGPGTRLTVT.

V usage is TRBV4-3 and J usage is TRBJ1-5; no clear D gene. CDR1 LGHNA and CDR2 YSLEER come from the germline V gene. This CDR3 is 16 amino acids long. V gave up 0 bases and J gave up 4 bases, with 13 bases separating them. The CDR3 protein is CASSQEVGFGNQPQHF. DNA of the CDR3: TGCGCCAGCAGCCAAGAAGTAGGCTTCGGAAATCAGCCCCAGCATTTT.

The J gene is TRBJ2-5, the V gene TRBV12-5; 10 bases are shared with TRBD1. Unmatched junction bases numbered 3, after V lost 5 bases and J lost 3 bases. This CDR3 contains 14 residues. CDR1 LGHNT and CDR2 FRNRAP come from the germline V gene. CDR3 region: CASGIGTGEETQYF. In DNA form, the CDR3 reads TGTGCTAGTGGTATCGGGACAGGGGAAGAGACCCAGTACTTC. The complete variable domain, with remaining parts taken from reference TRBV12-5 and TRBJ2-5, reads DARVTQTPRHKVTEMGQEVTMRCQPILGHNTVFWYRQTMMQGLELLAYFRNRAPLDDSGMPKDRFSAEMPDATLATLKIQPSEPRDSAVYFCASGIGTGEETQYFGPGTRLLVL.